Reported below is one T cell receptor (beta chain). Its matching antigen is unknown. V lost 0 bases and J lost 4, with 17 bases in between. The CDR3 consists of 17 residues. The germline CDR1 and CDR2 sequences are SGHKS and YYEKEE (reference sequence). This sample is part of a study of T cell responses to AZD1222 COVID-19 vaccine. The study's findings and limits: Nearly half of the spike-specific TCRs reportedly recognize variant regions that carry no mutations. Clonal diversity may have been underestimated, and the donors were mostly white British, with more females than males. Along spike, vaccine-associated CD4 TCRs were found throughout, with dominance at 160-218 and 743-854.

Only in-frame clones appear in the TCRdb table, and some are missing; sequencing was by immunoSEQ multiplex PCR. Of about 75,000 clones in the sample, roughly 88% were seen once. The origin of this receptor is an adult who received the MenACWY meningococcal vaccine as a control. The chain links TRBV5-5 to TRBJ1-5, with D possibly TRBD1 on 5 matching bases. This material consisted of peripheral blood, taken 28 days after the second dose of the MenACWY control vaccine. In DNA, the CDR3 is TGTGCCAGCAGCTTGGGATTCGGGGGGGATTCGAATCAGCCCCAGCATTTT. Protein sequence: CASSLGFGGDSNQPQHF.